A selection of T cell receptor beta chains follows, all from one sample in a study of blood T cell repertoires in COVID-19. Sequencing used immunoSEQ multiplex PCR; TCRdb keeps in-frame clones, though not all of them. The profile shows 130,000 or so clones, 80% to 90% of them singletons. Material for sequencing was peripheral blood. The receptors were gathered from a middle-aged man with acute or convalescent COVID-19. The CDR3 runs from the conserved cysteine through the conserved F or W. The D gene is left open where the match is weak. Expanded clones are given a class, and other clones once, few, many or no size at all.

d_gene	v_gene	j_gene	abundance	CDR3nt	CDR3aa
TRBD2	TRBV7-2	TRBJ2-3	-	TGTGCCAGCAGCTTAGGGCTAGCGGGGGAAGATACGCAGTATTTT	CASSLGLAGEDTQYF
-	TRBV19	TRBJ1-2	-	TGTGCCAGTAGTCTACAGGGAGAAGGCTACACCTTC	CASSLQGEGYTF
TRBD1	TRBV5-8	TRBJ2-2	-	TGTGCCAGCAGTTCGGGACAGGGGTTTGACGGGGAGCTGTTTTTT	CASSSGQGFDGELFF
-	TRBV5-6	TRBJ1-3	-	TGTGCCAGCAGCTCGGTCGCGCGAGGCACCATATATTTT	CASSSVARGTIYF
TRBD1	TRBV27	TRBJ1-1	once	TGTGCCAGCAGTAGGGACAGGGGCTCCACTGAAGCTTTCTTT	CASSRDRGSTEAFF
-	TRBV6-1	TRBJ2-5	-	TGTGCCAGCAGTGAAGGTCTGGGCGCGGGAGAGACCCAGTACTTC	CASSEGLGAGETQYF
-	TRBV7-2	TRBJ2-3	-	TGTGCCAGCAGCTTTAAAGCGGACCCTAGCACAGATACGCAGTATTTT	CASSFKADPSTDTQYF
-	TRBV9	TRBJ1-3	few	TGTGCCAGCAGCGGACACAGGGCTGGAAACACCATATATTTT	CASSGHRAGNTIYF
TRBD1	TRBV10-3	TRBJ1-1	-	TGTGCCATCAGGACACAGGGGGACACTGAAGCTTTCTTT	CAIRTQGDTEAFF
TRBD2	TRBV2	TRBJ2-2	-	TGTGCCAGCAGTATTTTAGCGGGTTCTAACACCGGGGAGCTGTTTTTT	CASSILAGSNTGELFF
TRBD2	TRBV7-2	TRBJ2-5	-	TGTGCCAGCAGCTTAGCTAGTGCGGGGGGAGAGACCCAGTACTTC	CASSLASAGGETQYF
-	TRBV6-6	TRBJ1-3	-	TGTGCCAGCAAATCAGGGTTTCTAGGAAACACCATATATTTT	CASKSGFLGNTIYF
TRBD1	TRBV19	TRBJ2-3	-	TGTGCCAGTAGTTCATCCAGGGGGGATACGCAGTATTTT	CASSSSRGDTQYF
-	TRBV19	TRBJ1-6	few	TGTGCCAGTAAAGATGTCTCGACCTGGGACCCACGGCGTGCCGGGGGGGATTCACCCCTCCACTTT	CASKDVSTWDPRRAGGDSPLHF
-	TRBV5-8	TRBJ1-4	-	TGTGCCAGCGGTACGGGAGAAAAACTGTTTTTT	CASGTGEKLFF
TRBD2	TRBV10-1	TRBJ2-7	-	TGCGCCAACGAGCGGGACCGACCCTACGAGCAGTACTTC	CANERDRPYEQYF
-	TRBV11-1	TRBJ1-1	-	TGTGCCAGCAGGGCGGGCCTCCATCGGGCTGAAGCTTTCTTT	CASRAGLHRAEAFF
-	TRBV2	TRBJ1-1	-	TGTGCCAGCAGTGAAGGGGTGAGGGGGATCACTGAAGCTTTCTTT	CASSEGVRGITEAFF
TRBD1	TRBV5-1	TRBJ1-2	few	TGCGCCAGCAGCTTGGAAGGGGGACAGGCTGTCTACACCTTC	CASSLEGGQAVYTF
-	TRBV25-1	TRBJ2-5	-	TGTGCCAGCAGGGGGAAGCGGGAAGAGACCCAGTACTTC	CASRGKREETQYF
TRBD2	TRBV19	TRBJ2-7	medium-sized	TGTGCCAGTAGTATAGCGGGTAGCGGGACCTACGAGCAGTACTTC	CASSIAGSGTYEQYF
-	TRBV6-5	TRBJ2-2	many	TGTGCCAGTAGGACAGCCACGAACACCGGGGAGCTGTTTTTT	CASRTATNTGELFF
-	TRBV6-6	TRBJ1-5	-	TGTGCCAGCGCTGGGCTAGGGAGGGACAATCAGCCCCAGCATTTT	CASAGLGRDNQPQHF
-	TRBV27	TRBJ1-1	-	TGTGCCAGCAGTTTATGGGGGGGAGGGACTGAAGCTTTCTTT	CASSLWGGGTEAFF
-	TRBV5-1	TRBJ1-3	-	TGCGCCAGCAGCTTGGGTGGAGCCTCTGGAAACACCATATATTTT	CASSLGGASGNTIYF
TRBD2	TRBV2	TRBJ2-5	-	TGTGCCAGCAGTGAAAGTTCGGCTAGCGGGGCGAAAGAGACCCAGTACTTC	CASSESSASGAKETQYF